The 10 T cell receptor beta chains reported below all come from one sample, sequenced in a study of technical replicates of blood from a handful of donors. The method was immunoSEQ multiplex PCR; TCRdb's version includes in-frame clones alone and lacks a portion of them. There are about 73,000 clones in the sample; 90% occur only once, and 4% to 5% lies in the top ten. Sequencing input: PBMCs. These receptors were collected from a human donor in good health. Some clones in this sample may be carry-over from other donors' samples.

V gene TRBV9 combines with J gene TRBJ1-3; D gene uncertain. Trimming removed 3 bases at V and 0 bases at J, with 13 bases between. The CDR3 spans 16 residues. Germline lookup yields CDR1 SGDLS and CDR2 YYNGEE. CDR3 amino acids: CASSAAGGGSGNTIYF. CDR3 nucleotide sequence: TGTGCCAGCAGCGCGGCGGGAGGAGGCTCTGGAAACACCATATATTTT.

V is TRBV2 and J is TRBJ1-2; TRBD1 is a possible D gene (6 bases). CDR3 size: 15 residues. V lost 5 bases to trimming and J lost 2 bases, with 15 bases between them. Looked up from germline, CDR1 is SNHLY and CDR2 is FYNNEI. The CDR3 reads CASSLPTGSNYGYTF. DNA of the CDR3: TGTGCCAGCAGTTTACCTACAGGGTCGAACTATGGCTACACCTTC. Based on the CDR3 plus reference TRBV2 and TRBJ1-2, the full variable domain is EPEVTQTPSHQVTQMGQEVILRCVPISNHLYFYWYRQILGQKVEFLVSFYNNEISEKSEIFDDQFSVERPDGSNFTLKIRSTKLEDSAMYFCASSLPTGSNYGYTFGSGTRLTVV.

This sequence joins TRBV11-1 and TRBJ1-1; D is undetermined. The ends were cut back, 5 bases at V and 0 bases at J, with 10 bases in the middle. The CDR3 contains 14 residues. Germline V lookup: CDR1 SGHAT, CDR2 FQDESV (reference sequence). CDR3 loop: CASSLNRLNTEAFF. The CDR3 DNA follows: TGTGCCAGCAGCCTGAACAGATTGAACACTGAAGCTTTCTTT.

The chain recombines TRBV12-5 with TRBJ2-7; perhaps TRBD2 as D (6 bases). CDR1 is LGHNT and CDR2 is FRNRAP in the germline V gene. The V and J ends lost 3 bases and 5 bases respectively, with 14 bases between them. The CDR3 runs 14 residues. CDR3 in DNA: TGTGCTAGTGGTTTTGGCGGGGAAGGAAACGAGCAGTACTTC. This codes for CASGFGGEGNEQYF.

The rearrangement joins TRBV11-1 to TRBJ1-3; D is unclear. The CDR3 covers 16 residues. Trimming pared 5 bases from V and 0 bases from J, leaving 14 bases between. CDR1 is SGHAT and CDR2 is FQDESV in the germline V gene (reference sequence). This CDR3 reads CASSKLQVDSGNTIYF. CDR3 coding DNA: TGTGCCAGCAGCAAACTCCAGGTCGACTCTGGAAACACCATATATTTT. Full variable domain (rest looked up from reference TRBV11-1 and TRBJ1-3): EAEVAQSPRYKITEKSQAVAFWCDPISGHATLYWYRQILGQGPELLVQFQDESVVDDSQLPKDRFSAERLKGVDSTLKIQPAELGDSAMYLCASSKLQVDSGNTIYFGEGSWLTVV.

The CDR3 DNA reads as TGTGCCAGCAGCGTAAGACAGGGGTGCCACGAGCAGTACTTC. This gives the protein CASSVRQGCHEQYF. This chain connects TRBV9 to TRBJ2-7; 8 nucleotides agree with TRBD1. From germline, CDR1 is SGDLS and CDR2 YYNGEE. The junction had 5 bases not matched to a gene; V was cut back by 1 base and J by 5 bases. This CDR3 region has 14 residues.

This chain links TRBV6-1 with TRBJ2-2; D call uncertain. V shed 3 bases and J shed 5 bases, with 10 bases lying between them. Per germline, CDR1 MNHNS and CDR2 SASEGT. This CDR3 region has 14 residues. CDR3 amino acids: CASSESQPTGELFF. In nucleotides, the CDR3 is TGTGCCAGCAGTGAGAGCCAACCGACCGGGGAGCTGTTTTTT.

This clone has only one observation. The chain joins TRBV11-3 to TRBJ2-1, with TRBD2 matching over 8 bases. Trimming cost V 0 bases and J 6 bases; bases outside gene matches: 7. This CDR3 comprises 16 residues. In germline, CDR1 is SGHNT, CDR2 YENEEA. The CDR3 reads CASSLDLSGSFNEQFF. CDR3 nucleotides: TGTGCCAGCAGCTTAGATCTGAGCGGGAGTTTCAATGAGCAGTTCTTC.

The rearrangement uses TRBV9 and TRBJ2-6; D gene unclear. CDR3 length equals 15 residues. Trimming cost V 3 bases and J 0 bases, with 7 bases left between them. The V gene's germline CDR1 is SGDLS and CDR2 YYNGEE. CDR3 in amino acids: CASSASDSGANVLTF. The CDR3, as DNA: TGTGCCAGCAGCGCCAGCGACTCTGGGGCCAACGTCCTGACTTTC.

This chain joins TRBV27 and TRBJ2-7; 7 bases line up with TRBD1. CDR1 is MNHEY and CDR2 is SMNVEV in the germline V gene (reference sequence). This CDR3 has 13 residues. The V and J ends lost 6 bases and 1 base, in that order; junction bases with no gene match: 3. CDR3 region: CASSPTGSYEQYF. CDR3 nucleotides: TGTGCCAGCAGCCCGACAGGGTCCTACGAGCAGTACTTC.